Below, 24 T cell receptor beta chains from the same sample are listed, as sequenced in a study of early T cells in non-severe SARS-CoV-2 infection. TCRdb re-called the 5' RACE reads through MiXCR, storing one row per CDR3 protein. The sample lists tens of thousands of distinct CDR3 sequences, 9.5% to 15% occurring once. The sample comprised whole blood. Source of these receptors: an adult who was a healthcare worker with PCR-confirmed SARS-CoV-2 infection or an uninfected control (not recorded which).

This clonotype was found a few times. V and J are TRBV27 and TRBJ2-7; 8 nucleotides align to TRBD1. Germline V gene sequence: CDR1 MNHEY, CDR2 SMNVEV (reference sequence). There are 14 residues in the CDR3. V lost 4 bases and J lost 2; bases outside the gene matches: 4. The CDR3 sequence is CASSWTGFPYEQYF. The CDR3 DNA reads TGTGCCAGCAGTTGGACAGGGTTCCCCTACGAGCAGTACTTC.

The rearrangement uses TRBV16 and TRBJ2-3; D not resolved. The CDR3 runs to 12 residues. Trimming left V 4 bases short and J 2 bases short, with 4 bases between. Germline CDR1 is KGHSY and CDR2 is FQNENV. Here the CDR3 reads CASSRVTDTQYF. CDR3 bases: TGTGCCAGCAGCCGAGTCACAGATACGCAGTATTTT.

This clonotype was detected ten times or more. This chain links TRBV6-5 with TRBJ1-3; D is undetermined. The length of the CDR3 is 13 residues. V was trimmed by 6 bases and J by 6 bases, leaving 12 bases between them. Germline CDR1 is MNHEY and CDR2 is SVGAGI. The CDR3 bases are TGTGCCAGCAGCCGAGTAAGTGAAAACACCATATATTTT. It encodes CASSRVSENTIYF.

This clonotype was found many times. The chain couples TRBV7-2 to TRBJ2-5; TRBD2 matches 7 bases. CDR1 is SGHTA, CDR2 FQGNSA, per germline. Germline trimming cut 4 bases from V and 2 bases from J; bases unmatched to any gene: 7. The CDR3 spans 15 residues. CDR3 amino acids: CASSSSSGLQETQYF. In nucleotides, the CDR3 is TGTGCCAGCAGCTCGTCTAGCGGACTTCAAGAGACCCAGTACTTC.

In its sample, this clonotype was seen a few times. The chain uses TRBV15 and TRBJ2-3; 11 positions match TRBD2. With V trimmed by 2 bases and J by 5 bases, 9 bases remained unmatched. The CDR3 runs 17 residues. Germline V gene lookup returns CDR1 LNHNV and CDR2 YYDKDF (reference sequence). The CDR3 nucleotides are TGTGCCACCAGCAGATCTATGACTAGCGGGGCTCGAGATACGCAGTATTTT. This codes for CATSRSMTSGARDTQYF.

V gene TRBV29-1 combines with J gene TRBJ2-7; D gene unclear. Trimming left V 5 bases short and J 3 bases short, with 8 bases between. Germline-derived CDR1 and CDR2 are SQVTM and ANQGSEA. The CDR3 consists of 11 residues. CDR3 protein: CSVRDNYEQYF. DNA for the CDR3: TGCAGCGTTCGTGACAACTACGAGCAGTACTTC.

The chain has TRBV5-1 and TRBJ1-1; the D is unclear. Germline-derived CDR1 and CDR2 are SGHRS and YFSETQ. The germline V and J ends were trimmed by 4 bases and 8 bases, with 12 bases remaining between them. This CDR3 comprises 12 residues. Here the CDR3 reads CASSPRGEEAFF. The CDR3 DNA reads TGCGCCAGCAGCCCCCGTGGTGAGGAAGCTTTCTTT.

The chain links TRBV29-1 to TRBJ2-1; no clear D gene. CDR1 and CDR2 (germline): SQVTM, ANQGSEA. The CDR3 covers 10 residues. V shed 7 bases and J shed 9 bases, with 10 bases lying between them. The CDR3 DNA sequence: TGCAGCGGGTTGTTCGTTGAGCAGTTCTTC. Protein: CSGLFVEQFF.

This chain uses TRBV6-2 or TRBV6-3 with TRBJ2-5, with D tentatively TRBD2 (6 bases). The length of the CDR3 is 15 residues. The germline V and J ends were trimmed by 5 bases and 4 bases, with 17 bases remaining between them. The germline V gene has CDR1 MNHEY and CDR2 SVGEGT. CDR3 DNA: TGTGCCAGCAGTGATCGGACCGGGGGAAGAGAGACCCAGTACTTC. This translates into CASSDRTGGRETQYF.

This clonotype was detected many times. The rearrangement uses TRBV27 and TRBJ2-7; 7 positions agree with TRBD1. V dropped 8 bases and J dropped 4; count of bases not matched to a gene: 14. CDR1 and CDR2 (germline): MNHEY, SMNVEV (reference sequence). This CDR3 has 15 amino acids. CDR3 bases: TGTGCCAGCGGAACGCAGGGGGTATACTTGTACGAGCAGTACTTC. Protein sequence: CASGTQGVYLYEQYF.

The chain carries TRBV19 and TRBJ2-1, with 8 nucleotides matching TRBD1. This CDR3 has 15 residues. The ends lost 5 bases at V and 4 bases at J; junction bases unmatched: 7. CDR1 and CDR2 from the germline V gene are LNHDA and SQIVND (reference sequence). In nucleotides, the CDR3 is TGTGCCAGTAGTTTCGGGACAGGCCCATACAATGAGCAGTTCTTC. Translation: CASSFGTGPYNEQFF.

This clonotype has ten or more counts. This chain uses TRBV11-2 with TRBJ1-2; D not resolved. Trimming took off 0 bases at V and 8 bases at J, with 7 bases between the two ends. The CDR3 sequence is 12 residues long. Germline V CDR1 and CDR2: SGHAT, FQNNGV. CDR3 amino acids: CASSLEVRGYTF. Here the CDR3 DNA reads TGTGCCAGCAGCTTAGAGGTCCGGGGCTACACCTTC.

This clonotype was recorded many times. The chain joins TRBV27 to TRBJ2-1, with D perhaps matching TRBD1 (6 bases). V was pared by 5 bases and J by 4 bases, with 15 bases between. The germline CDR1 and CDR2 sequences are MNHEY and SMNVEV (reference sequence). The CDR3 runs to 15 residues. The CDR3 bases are TGTGCCAGCAGTCCCTCCACAGGGAGATACAATGAGCAGTTCTTC. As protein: CASSPSTGRYNEQFF.

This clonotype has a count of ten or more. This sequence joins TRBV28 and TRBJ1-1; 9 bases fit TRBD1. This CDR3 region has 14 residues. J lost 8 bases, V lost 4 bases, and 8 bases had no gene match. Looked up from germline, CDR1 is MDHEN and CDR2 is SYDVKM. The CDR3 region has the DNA TGTGCCAGCAGTTCCTGGGACAGGGTCGTAGAAGCTTTCTTT. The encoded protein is CASSSWDRVVEAFF.

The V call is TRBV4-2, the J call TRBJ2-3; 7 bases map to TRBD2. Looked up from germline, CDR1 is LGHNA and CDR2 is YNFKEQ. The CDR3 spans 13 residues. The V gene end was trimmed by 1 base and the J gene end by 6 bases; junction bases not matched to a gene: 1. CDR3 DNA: TGTGCCAGCAGCCAAGTACTAGCGGATACGCAGTATTTT. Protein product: CASSQVLADTQYF.

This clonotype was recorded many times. The CDR3 nucleotides read TGTGCCAGCAGCCCCCAGGACCGCAATAATTCACCCCTCCACTTT. Translating gives CASSPQDRNNSPLHF. The chain combines TRBV6-6 with TRBJ1-6; D unclear. Germline V gene data show CDR1 as MNHNY and CDR2 as SVGAGI (reference sequence). The CDR3 totals 15 residues. With 6 bases removed from V and 5 bases from J, the gap between germline ends came to 14 bases.

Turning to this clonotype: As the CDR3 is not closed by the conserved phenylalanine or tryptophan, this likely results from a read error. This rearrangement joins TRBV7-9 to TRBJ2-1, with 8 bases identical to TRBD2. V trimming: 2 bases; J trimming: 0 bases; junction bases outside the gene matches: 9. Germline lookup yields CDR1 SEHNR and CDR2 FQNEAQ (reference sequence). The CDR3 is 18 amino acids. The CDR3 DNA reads TGTGCCAGCAGCTTACCCAGGACTAGCAGACGCTCCTACAATGAGCAGTTCCTC. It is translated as CASSLPRTSRRSYNEQFL.

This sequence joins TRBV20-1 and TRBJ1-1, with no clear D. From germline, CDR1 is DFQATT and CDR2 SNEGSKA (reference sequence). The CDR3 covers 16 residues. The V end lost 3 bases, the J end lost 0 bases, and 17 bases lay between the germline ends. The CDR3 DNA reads TGCAGTGCTAGCAGGACCTCGGGAATCATGAACACTGAAGCTTTCTTT. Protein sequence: CSASRTSGIMNTEAFF.

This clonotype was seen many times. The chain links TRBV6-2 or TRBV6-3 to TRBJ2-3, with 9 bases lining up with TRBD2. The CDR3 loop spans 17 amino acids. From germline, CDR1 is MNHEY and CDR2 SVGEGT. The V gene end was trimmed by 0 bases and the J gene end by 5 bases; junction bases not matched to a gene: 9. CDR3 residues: CASSYSRGSGSLDTQYF. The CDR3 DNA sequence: TGTGCCAGCAGTTACTCGAGAGGTAGCGGGAGCTTAGATACGCAGTATTTT.

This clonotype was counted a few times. The CDR3 loop is CASSLGRSYNEQFF. As DNA, the CDR3 is TGTGCCAGCAGTCTGGGACGCTCCTACAATGAGCAGTTCTTC. The rearrangement uses TRBV6-2 or TRBV6-3 and TRBJ2-1; either TRBD1 or TRBD2 may fit D (5 bases each). The germline V gene has CDR1 MNHEY and CDR2 SVGEGT. The CDR3 length is 14 residues. The V and J ends lost 5 bases and 0 bases respectively, with 8 bases between them.

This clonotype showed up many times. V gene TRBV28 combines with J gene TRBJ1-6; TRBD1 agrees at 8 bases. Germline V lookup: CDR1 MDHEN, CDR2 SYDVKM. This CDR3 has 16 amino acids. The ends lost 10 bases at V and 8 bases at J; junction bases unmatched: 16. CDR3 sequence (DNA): TGTGCCAATGCAAAGAGCCCGGGACAGGATGATTCACCCCTCCACTTT. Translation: CANAKSPGQDDSPLHF.

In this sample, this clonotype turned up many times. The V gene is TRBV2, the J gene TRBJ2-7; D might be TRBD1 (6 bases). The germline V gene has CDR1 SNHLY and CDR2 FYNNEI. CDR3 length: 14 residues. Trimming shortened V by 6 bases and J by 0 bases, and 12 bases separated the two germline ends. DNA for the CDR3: TGTGCCAGCAGGAAAGACAGGAACTCCTACGAGCAGTACTTC. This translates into CASRKDRNSYEQYF.

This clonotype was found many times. CDR3 protein: CASSSGIKGGNQPQHF. CDR3 sequence (DNA): TGTGCCAGCAGTTCAGGGATTAAGGGAGGCAATCAGCCCCAGCATTTT. V is TRBV28 and J is TRBJ1-5; tentatively, D is TRBD1 (5 bases). V lost 4 bases, J lost 2 bases, and 15 bases lay in between. This CDR3 contains 16 residues. The germline V gene has CDR1 MDHEN and CDR2 SYDVKM.

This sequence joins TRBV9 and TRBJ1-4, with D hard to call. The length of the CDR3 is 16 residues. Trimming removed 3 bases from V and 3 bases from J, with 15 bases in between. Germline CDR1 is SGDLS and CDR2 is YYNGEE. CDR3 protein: CASSANVGPPNEKLFF. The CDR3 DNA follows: TGTGCCAGCAGCGCTAATGTAGGCCCACCTAATGAAAAACTGTTTTTT.